Given below is one TCR beta chain in context. The antigen is unknown. RNA extraction and reverse transcription yielded cDNA as sequencing template. Data came from immunoSEQ multiplex PCR; TCRdb stores just in-frame clones and leaves some out. This table holds around 200,000 clones, over 55% found once. This entry belongs to a study of CD8+ T cells in alopecia areata. Study-level information: In an open-label trial, patients got 5 to 10 mg tofacitinib twice daily. Tofacitinib therapy took 6 to 18 months; 6 months off drug came after. The study, taken as a whole, reports: Lesional scalp displayed greater clonality than normal scalp, most notably in alopecia totalis/universalis.

Germline assignment: CDR1 SGHTA and CDR2 FQGTGA. After removal of 5 bases from V and 4 bases from J, the junction contained 2 bases not matched to a gene. The CDR3 is 14 amino acids. The authors sorted CD4+ and CD8+ T cells from PBMCs. The sequencing used CD4+ T cells sorted from blood, collected at week 0. This TCR derives from a human donor with alopecia areata. This chain links TRBV7-3 with TRBJ2-3, with TRBD2 matching 11 bases. The CDR3 sequence: CASSTGLAADTQYF. CDR3 sequence (DNA): TGTGCCAGCAGCACGGGACTAGCGGCAGATACGCAGTATTTT.